The TCR beta chain described here comes from a study of PD-1 blockade in classical Hodgkin lymphoma. In every patient, relapse followed autologous stem cell transplantation, while exposure to brentuximab vedotin differed. Some clones are missing from TCRdb's copy, which holds only in-frame ones; the method was immunoSEQ multiplex PCR. The table lists tens of thousands of clones, 85% to 90% of them singletons. The CDR3 sequence is 19 residues long. Trimming at V came to 2 bases and at J to 0 bases, leaving 12 bases not matched to a gene. Germline V gene sequence: CDR1 SEHNR, CDR2 FQNEAQ (reference sequence). This clone was counted a single time.

Sequencing was performed on peripheral blood mononuclear cells (PBMCs), taken before the second cycle of nivolumab. The sequence was collected from a human donor with classical Hodgkin lymphoma. The chain links TRBV7-9 to TRBJ1-2; 10 nucleotides line up with TRBD1. CDR3 bases: TGTGCCAGCAGCTTATCTGGGACAGGGGCCCCCCTTCCTAACTATGGCTACACCTTC. It is translated as CASSLSGTGAPLPNYGYTF.